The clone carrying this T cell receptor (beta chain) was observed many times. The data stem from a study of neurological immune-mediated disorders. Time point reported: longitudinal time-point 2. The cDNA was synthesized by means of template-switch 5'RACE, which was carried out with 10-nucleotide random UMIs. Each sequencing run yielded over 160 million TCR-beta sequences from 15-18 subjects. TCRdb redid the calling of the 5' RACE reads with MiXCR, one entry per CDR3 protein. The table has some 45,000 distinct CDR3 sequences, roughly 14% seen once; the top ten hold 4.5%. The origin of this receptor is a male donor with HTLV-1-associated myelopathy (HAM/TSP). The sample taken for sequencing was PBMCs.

As DNA, the CDR3 is TGCAGTGCTAGCGGCCCTGACGCTGAAGCTTTCTTT. Protein sequence: CSASGPDAEAFF. The V and J genes are TRBV20-1 and TRBJ1-1, with D hard to call. The CDR3 length is 12 residues. V was pared by 3 bases and J by 6 bases, with 11 bases between. Germline V gene sequence: CDR1 DFQATT, CDR2 SNEGSKA (reference sequence).